These T cell receptor beta chains were read from a single sample in a study of cytomegalovirus exposure and HLA in healthy donors. Sequenced by immunoSEQ multiplex PCR; TCRdb stores in-frame clones only, minus some. The sample lists fewer than 150,000 clones; 76% were seen once. Sequences were obtained from PBMCs. The receptors stem from a man between 18 and 35 years old in good health and CMV-seronegative. The conserved cysteine and the conserved F or W are not part of the CDR3 here.

CDR3aa | v_gene
AIGGQPNTEAF | TRBV10-3
ATKQGYEQY | TRBV2
ASSLRGQGGYEQY | TRBV11-3
ASSYTGTGGAKQY | TRBV6-5
ASLTQGRGANVLT | TRBV30
ASSEYRGREKLF | TRBV6-1
ASSVWSGEYNEQF | TRBV9
ASSFSRYPDTEAF | TRBV11-1
SAQPNTGELF | TRBV29-1
ASSSSPGQGIYEQY | TRBV18
ASLKGGPEDEKLF | TRBV19
ASSLSAGRFNEQF | TRBV7-2
ASSTRDTVLLEQY | TRBV7-9
ASSLTGTGANVLT | TRBV5-1
ASTEDSYGYT | TRBV19